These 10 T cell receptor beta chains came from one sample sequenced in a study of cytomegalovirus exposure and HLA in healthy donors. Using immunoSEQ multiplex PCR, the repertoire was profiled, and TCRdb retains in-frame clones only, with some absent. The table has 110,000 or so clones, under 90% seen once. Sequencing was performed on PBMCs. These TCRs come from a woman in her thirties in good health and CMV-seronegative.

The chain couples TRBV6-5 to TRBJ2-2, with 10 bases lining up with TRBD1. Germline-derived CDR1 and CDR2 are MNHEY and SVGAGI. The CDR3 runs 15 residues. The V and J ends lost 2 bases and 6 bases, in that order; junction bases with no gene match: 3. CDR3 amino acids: CASSYRDRGAGELFF. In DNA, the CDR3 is TGTGCCAGCAGTTACCGGGACAGGGGTGCCGGGGAGCTGTTTTTT.

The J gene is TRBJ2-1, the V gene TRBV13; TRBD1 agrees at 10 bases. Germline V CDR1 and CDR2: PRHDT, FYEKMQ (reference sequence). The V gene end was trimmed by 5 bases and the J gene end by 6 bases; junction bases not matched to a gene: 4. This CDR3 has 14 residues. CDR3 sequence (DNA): TGTGCCAGCAGCGACAGGGGGCGAGGCAATGAGCAGTTCTTC. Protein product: CASSDRGRGNEQFF.

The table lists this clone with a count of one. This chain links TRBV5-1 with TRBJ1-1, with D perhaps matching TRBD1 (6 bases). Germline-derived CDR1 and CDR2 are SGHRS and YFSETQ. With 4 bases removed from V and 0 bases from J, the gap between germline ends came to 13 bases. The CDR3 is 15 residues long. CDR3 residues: CASSPTGHLNTEAFF. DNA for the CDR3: TGCGCCAGCAGCCCCACGGGACACCTGAACACTGAAGCTTTCTTT.

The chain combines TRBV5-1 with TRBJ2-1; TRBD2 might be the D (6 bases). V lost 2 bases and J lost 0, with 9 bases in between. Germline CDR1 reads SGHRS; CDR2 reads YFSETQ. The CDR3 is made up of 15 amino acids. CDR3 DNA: TGCGCCAGCAGCTTCGGGGGAAGCTCCTACAATGAGCAGTTCTTC. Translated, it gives CASSFGGSSYNEQFF.

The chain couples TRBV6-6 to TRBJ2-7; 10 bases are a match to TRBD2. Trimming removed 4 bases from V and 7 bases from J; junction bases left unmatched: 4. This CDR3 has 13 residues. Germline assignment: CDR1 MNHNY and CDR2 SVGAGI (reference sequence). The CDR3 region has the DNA TGTGCCAGCAGTTCTAGCGGGGGCTGGGAGCAGTACTTC. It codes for CASSSSGGWEQYF.

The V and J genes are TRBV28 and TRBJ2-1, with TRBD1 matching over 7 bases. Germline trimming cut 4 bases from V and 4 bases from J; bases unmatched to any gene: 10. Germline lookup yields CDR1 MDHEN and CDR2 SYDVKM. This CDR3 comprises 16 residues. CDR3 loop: CASSSYRGMGYNEQFF. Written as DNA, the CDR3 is TGTGCCAGCAGTTCGTACAGGGGAATGGGTTACAATGAGCAGTTCTTC.

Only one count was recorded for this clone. CDR3 region: CASSHGPGGKAFF. The CDR3 coding sequence is TGTGCCAGCAGCCACGGCCCCGGGGGTAAAGCTTTCTTT. The V gene is TRBV14, the J gene TRBJ1-1; weak D call: TRBD1 (5 bases). The CDR3 sequence is 13 residues long. Trimming removed 3 bases at V and 9 bases at J, with 14 bases between. CDR1 and CDR2 (germline): SGHDN, FVKESK.

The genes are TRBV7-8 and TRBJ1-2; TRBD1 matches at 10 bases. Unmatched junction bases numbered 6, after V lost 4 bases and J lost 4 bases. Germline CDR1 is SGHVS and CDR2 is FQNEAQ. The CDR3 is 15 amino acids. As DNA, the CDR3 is TGTGCCAGCAGCTCCCGGACAGGGGGAATCTATGGCTACACCTTC. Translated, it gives CASSSRTGGIYGYTF.

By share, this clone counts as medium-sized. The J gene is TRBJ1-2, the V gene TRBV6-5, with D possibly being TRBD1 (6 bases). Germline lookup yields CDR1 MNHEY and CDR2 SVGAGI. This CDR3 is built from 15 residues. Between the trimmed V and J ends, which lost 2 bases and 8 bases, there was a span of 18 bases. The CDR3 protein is CASSYGRGGLGGYTF. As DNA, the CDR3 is TGTGCCAGCAGTTACGGTCGGGGGGGGCTTGGAGGCTACACCTTC.

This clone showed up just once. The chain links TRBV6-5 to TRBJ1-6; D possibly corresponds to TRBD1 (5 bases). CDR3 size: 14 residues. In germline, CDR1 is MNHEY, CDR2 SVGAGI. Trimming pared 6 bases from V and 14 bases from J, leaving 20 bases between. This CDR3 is CASRTWQGRVALHF. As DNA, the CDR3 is TGTGCCAGCAGAACCTGGCAGGGAAGGGTGGCCCTCCACTTT.